Listed below are T cell receptor beta chains from one sample, sequenced in a study of OX40 agonist ivuxolimab in advanced cancers. TCRdb's table, derived via immunoSEQ multiplex PCR, lists solely in-frame clones and lacks some. The table includes 67,000 or so clones, about 92% detected once. Sequenced material: CD4+ or CD8+ T cells sorted from blood, taken in a trial of the OX40 agonist ivuxolimab. Receptor source: an adult with an advanced solid tumor such as melanoma, head and neck, liver or kidney cancer. Each CDR3 is given with its conserved first and last residue. Fields, in order: V gene, J gene, clone size, D gene, CDR3 DNA, CDR3 protein. The D gene is left open where the match is weak. Size is omitted from some rows. Given values are once, few, many or a class for expanded clones.

v_gene: TRBV5-4
j_gene: TRBJ2-7
abundance: .
d_gene: .
CDR3nt: TGTGCCAGCAGTCCCCGGGGGCCAGGATCCTACGAGCAGTACTTC
CDR3aa: CASSPRGPGSYEQYF

v_gene: TRBV6-5
j_gene: TRBJ2-1
abundance: once
d_gene: .
CDR3nt: TGTGCCAGCAGTGAACTACCTAATGAGCAGTTCTTC
CDR3aa: CASSELPNEQFF

v_gene: TRBV6-1
j_gene: TRBJ1-2
abundance: .
d_gene: .
CDR3nt: TGTGCCAGCAGCCCCGACAGGAACTATGGCTACACCTTC
CDR3aa: CASSPDRNYGYTF

v_gene: TRBV2
j_gene: TRBJ1-5
abundance: .
d_gene: .
CDR3nt: TGTGCCAGCAGTGACCGGATGAGCAATCAGCCCCAGCATTTT
CDR3aa: CASSDRMSNQPQHF

v_gene: TRBV18
j_gene: TRBJ2-4
abundance: .
d_gene: .
CDR3nt: TGTGCCAGCTCACCGGCTGGACTAGCCAAAAACATTCAGTACTTC
CDR3aa: CASSPAGLAKNIQYF

v_gene: TRBV14
j_gene: TRBJ2-5
abundance: .
d_gene: .
CDR3nt: TGTGCCAGCAGCCGCCGAGGGTGGGAGACCCAGTACTTC
CDR3aa: CASSRRGWETQYF

v_gene: TRBV2
j_gene: TRBJ1-5
abundance: .
d_gene: .
CDR3nt: TGTGCCAGCAGGACGGACCTAAGCAATCAGCCCCAGCATTTT
CDR3aa: CASRTDLSNQPQHF

v_gene: TRBV18
j_gene: TRBJ2-1
abundance: .
d_gene: TRBD2
CDR3nt: TGTGCCAGCTCACCGGGACTAGCGGGGACCTACAATGAGCAGTTCTTC
CDR3aa: CASSPGLAGTYNEQFF

v_gene: TRBV10-3
j_gene: TRBJ1-2
abundance: .
d_gene: .
CDR3nt: TGTGCCATCAGTCCGGGGCCTAACTATGGCTACACCTTC
CDR3aa: CAISPGPNYGYTF

v_gene: TRBV2
j_gene: TRBJ2-5
abundance: .
d_gene: .
CDR3nt: TGTGCCAGCAGTTTTGGCGGTCAAGAGACCCAGTACTTC
CDR3aa: CASSFGGQETQYF

v_gene: TRBV5-4
j_gene: TRBJ2-7
abundance: .
d_gene: .
CDR3nt: TGTGCCAGCAGCTTAGGCCTTGGGGAGGGACAGAACTACGAGCAGTACTTC
CDR3aa: CASSLGLGEGQNYEQYF

v_gene: TRBV6-5
j_gene: TRBJ2-3
abundance: .
d_gene: .
CDR3nt: TGTGCCAGCAGTTACCCGGCAAGAGGCACAGATACGCAGTATTTT
CDR3aa: CASSYPARGTDTQYF

v_gene: TRBV6-1
j_gene: TRBJ1-1
abundance: .
d_gene: .
CDR3nt: TGTGCCAGCATTGGACACTCCGAAGCTTTCTTT
CDR3aa: CASIGHSEAFF

v_gene: TRBV5-1
j_gene: TRBJ1-6
abundance: .
d_gene: .
CDR3nt: TGCGCCAGCAGCTTGGTCGGAAGGGAAGGTTCACCCCTCCACTTT
CDR3aa: CASSLVGREGSPLHF

v_gene: TRBV12-1
j_gene: TRBJ2-2
abundance: once
d_gene: .
CDR3nt: TGTGCCAGCAGCGAGCGCCACCTAGCGGGGGGGCCCTACACCGGGGAGCTGTTTTTT
CDR3aa: CASSERHLAGGPYTGELFF

v_gene: TRBV6-5
j_gene: TRBJ2-7
abundance: .
d_gene: .
CDR3nt: TGTGCCAGCAGCACCCCCGTGGCCACCTACGAGCAGTACTTC
CDR3aa: CASSTPVATYEQYF

v_gene: TRBV5-1
j_gene: TRBJ2-3
abundance: .
d_gene: TRBD2
CDR3nt: TGCGCCAGCAGCTTGGGAGGAGCGGGGGCCATCACAGATACGCAGTATTTT
CDR3aa: CASSLGGAGAITDTQYF

v_gene: TRBV10-3
j_gene: TRBJ1-1
abundance: .
d_gene: .
CDR3nt: TGTGCCATCAGTGTAACAGGGTTCGGCACTGAAGCTTTCTTT
CDR3aa: CAISVTGFGTEAFF

v_gene: TRBV27
j_gene: TRBJ2-2
abundance: .
d_gene: .
CDR3nt: TGTGCCAGCACCCAATCTAAGGGCAGGAGTCTTACCGGGGAGCTGTTTTTT
CDR3aa: CASTQSKGRSLTGELFF

v_gene: TRBV29-1
j_gene: TRBJ2-1
abundance: .
d_gene: .
CDR3nt: TGCAGCGTCTCAGGGACTGGGCGGGTGGGTGAGCAGTTCTTC
CDR3aa: CSVSGTGRVGEQFF